This T cell receptor beta chain appears in the sequencing data of a study of cytomegalovirus exposure and HLA in healthy donors. General study results and limits: HLA alleles showed associations with fewer than 20,000 TCR beta sequences in a later analysis, at a 0.05 false discovery rate.

The CDR3 covers 13 residues. The germline V gene has CDR1 MGHDK and CDR2 SYGVNS. The V end lost 3 bases, the J end lost 2 bases, and 6 bases lay between the germline ends. On this clone itself: Antigen specificity is unknown.

Researchers ran the PCR with 60 Vbeta and 13 Jbeta primers. Here immunoSEQ multiplex PCR was the method, and the copy in TCRdb shows in-frame clones only, minus some. The repertoire has about 150,000 clones, 80% to 85% of them found once; the top ten carry roughly 8.2%. The V and J genes are TRBV25-1 and TRBJ2-3, with D possibly being TRBD2 (5 bases). The source is a woman between 45 and 65 years old in good health and CMV-seropositive. Material for sequencing was PBMCs. In DNA, the CDR3 is TGTGCCAGCAGTGACGGGGTCACAGATACGCAGTATTTT. Translated: CASSDGVTDTQYF.